Listed below are T cell receptor beta chains from one sample, sequenced in a study of STAT5B mutations in CD4+ large granular lymphocyte leukemia. Data came from immunoSEQ multiplex PCR; TCRdb stores just in-frame clones and leaves some out. The data show tens of thousands of clones, over 70% seen once. Sequenced: CD4+ T cells from blood buffy coats. Receptors were obtained from a human donor in good health. CDR3s include the opening cysteine and the closing phenylalanine or tryptophan. Some rows mark clone size as missing; the rest say once, few, many or name a class of expanded clone.

j_call clone_size v_call cdr3_aa
TRBJ2-7 NA TRBV5-1 CASSIGPSESYEQYF
TRBJ1-2 NA TRBV5-6 CASSLGGVVANYGYTF
TRBJ2-2 NA TRBV5-1 CASSLQGELFF
TRBJ2-1 NA TRBV11-2 CASSWTGDDEQFF
TRBJ1-1 NA TRBV2 CASSEVTGGTEAFF
TRBJ1-5 NA TRBV18 CASSGSAGNNQPQHF
TRBJ2-5 NA TRBV10-3 CASRLAGGEETQYF
TRBJ2-2 once TRBV5-1 CASGNHTGELFF
TRBJ2-3 NA TRBV11-2 CASSLIRGGDTQYF
TRBJ2-1 NA TRBV6-1 CASRDPASGVNEQFF
TRBJ1-5 NA TRBV18 CASFRADQPQHF
TRBJ1-1 NA TRBV1 CTSSQGPEAFF
TRBJ2-2 once TRBV18 CASSPGQDVGELFF
TRBJ1-5 NA TRBV19 CASSDTQGRNQPQHF
TRBJ2-1 NA TRBV19 CASSIIGTVGNEQFF
TRBJ1-1 few TRBV6-1 CASSEGTANTEAFF
TRBJ2-7 NA TRBV28 CASSSLAGGVLREQYF
TRBJ2-3 NA TRBV6-1 CASTEAGAYTDTQYF
TRBJ2-2 NA TRBV5-1 CASSLGQSTGELFF
TRBJ2-3 NA TRBV10-2 CASSVGGAGTDTQYF
TRBJ2-1 once TRBV6-6 CASSSTGGNEQFF
TRBJ1-2 NA TRBV5-1 CASSPGQGAYGYTF
TRBJ1-2 NA TRBV28 CASSLQGGVSGYTF
TRBJ1-2 few TRBV18 CASSPDSGYTF
TRBJ2-1 NA TRBV15 CATSTPAGGRNEQFF
TRBJ2-6 NA TRBV9 CASSVSASTSPLSGANVLTF
TRBJ1-5 NA TRBV14 CASTPPGTGEYSNQPQHF
TRBJ1-1 NA TRBV19 CASSMTWENTEAFF
TRBJ1-3 NA TRBV11-2 CASSLAGGGGTIYF
TRBJ1-6 few TRBV16 CASSQSVSYNSPLHF
TRBJ2-3 NA TRBV5-1 CASSWDLSTDTQYF
TRBJ1-1 NA TRBV25-1 CASSERGGREAFF
TRBJ2-7 NA TRBV27 CASSLSQTGAYEQYF
TRBJ2-3 NA TRBV6-5 CASSPGGDTQYF
TRBJ1-6 NA TRBV6-5 CASSYMGNSPLHF
TRBJ2-7 NA TRBV5-1 CASSFGRDRYYEQYF
TRBJ1-6 few TRBV7-2 CASSPDRGENSPLHF
TRBJ1-5 few TRBV19 CASTPGRAQPQHF
TRBJ2-5 NA TRBV25-1 CASSDIGIPEETQYF
TRBJ1-1 NA TRBV30 CADNEQGARTEAFF
NA NA TRBV11-2 CASSLDPPSEQYF
TRBJ2-2 NA TRBV5-1 CASSSAGTSGRTGELFF
TRBJ1-1 NA TRBV28 CASSQRFTAREAFF
TRBJ2-5 NA TRBV6-1 CASSEFRTGGETQYF
TRBJ1-1 NA TRBV7-2 CASEGQMNTEAFF